This TCR beta chain is from a study of CD8+CD57+ T cells in acquired aplastic anemia. For the study at large: When averaged, DNA from sorted CD4+ and CD8+ cells came to 3.2 ug. Study-level results: Patients were compared with controls for CD8+ Simpson's diversity, and no significant difference emerged. Roughly 30 CD8+ CDR3 sequences occurred in both the patients and the controls.

From germline, CDR1 is LNHNV and CDR2 YYDKDF (reference sequence). Trimming removed 1 base at V and 2 bases at J, with 12 bases between. CDR3 length: 15 residues. An expansion of CD8+CD57+ cells by flow cytometry had been shown in patients chosen for sequencing. Blood came from patients not yet given any therapy. Template material for TCR beta VDJ and CDR3 profiling consisted of genomic DNA. TCRdb re-derived calls from the reads in MiXCR, one entry per CDR3 protein. The table lists 220,000 or so distinct CDR3 sequences, 55% to 65% of them singletons. On this clonotype: The antigen is unknown.

This TCR derives from a human donor with aplastic anemia. The sample consisted of sorted CD4+, CD8+, or CD8+CD57+ T cells (not recorded which) from PBMCs. The chain couples TRBV15 to TRBJ2-7, with D tentatively TRBD2 (7 bases). The CDR3 nucleotides read TGTGCCACCAGCAGAGGGGGGGGGCCAGCCTACGAGCAGTACTTC. Amino acids: CATSRGGGPAYEQYF.